This TCR beta chain was obtained from a study of T cell changes during pregnancy in multiple sclerosis. The CDR3 is 13 amino acids. J gave up 7 bases and V 8 bases, and 3 bases lay outside the gene matches. Germline CDR1 is SGHAT and CDR2 is FQNNGV. This clone was observed once. Data came from immunoSEQ multiplex PCR; TCRdb stores just in-frame clones and leaves some out. The data show 85,000 to 100,000 clones, 85% to 95% seen once. The clonotype comes from a female donor with multiple sclerosis, enrolled in a pregnancy study. The sample consisted of peripheral blood, taken in the first trimester of pregnancy. The chain employs TRBV11-2 and TRBJ2-1; 12 bases are shared with TRBD2. CDR3 DNA: TGTGCCAGCGGGACTAGCGGGTCAAATGAGCAGTTCTTC. Translation gives CASGTSGSNEQFF.